This T cell receptor beta chain was identified during a study of T cells in Graves' hyperthyroidism and ophthalmopathy. Note on this clonotype: Its cognate antigen is unknown.

CDR3 length: 13 amino acids. The germline gives CDR1 SEHNR, CDR2 FQNEAQ (reference sequence). J lost 10 bases, V lost 1 base, and 3 bases had no gene match. It was RNA transcripts that yielded the amplified TCR beta CDR3 regions. TCR CDR3 regions were first amplified by RT-PCR with HTBI primers. TCRdb re-called the multiplex PCR reads with MiXCR, one entry per CDR3 protein. Of around 600,000 distinct CDR3 sequences listed, 14% were seen once; the top ten hold 12%. Study findings and constraints: Most thyroid clonotypes expanded above 0.001 were also detected in blood.

The receptor's source is a woman aged 50 to 60 with Graves' ophthalmopathy. The chain joins TRBV7-9 to TRBJ1-4; TRBD1 agrees at 7 bases. Input material: blood. The CDR3 nucleotides read TGTGCCAGCAGCTTAGGACAGGGCGGAAAACTGTTTTTT. Translation gives CASSLGQGGKLFF.